This T cell receptor beta chain was captured by sequencing in a study of T cells in Graves' hyperthyroidism and ophthalmopathy. Study results and caveats: Stable hyperthyroidism and ophthalmopathy were separated using 13 V-J signatures. Most expanded thyroid clonotypes above 0.001 recurred in blood. A median around 6 months before onset, the model predicted ophthalmopathy.

To note about this clonotype: Its antigen remains unidentified.

Amplified TCR beta CDR3 regions came from RNA transcripts. HTBI primers drove first-round RT-PCR of the TCR CDR3. TCRdb redid the calling of the multiplex PCR reads with MiXCR, one entry per CDR3 protein. The table records about 350,000 distinct CDR3 sequences, approximately 14% of them present only once. The J segment lost 4 bases and the V segment lost 5 bases, leaving 10 bases of the junction unmatched. Germline loops: CDR1 SGHNT, CDR2 YENEEA. This CDR3 has 15 residues. This receptor was identified in a woman aged 35 to 49 with Graves' ophthalmopathy. The chain is built from TRBV11-3 and TRBJ2-5; 7 bases are a match to TRBD1. The specimen sequenced was blood. CDR3: CASSVGQELRETQYF. The CDR3 DNA is TGTGCCAGCAGCGTCGGACAGGAATTGAGAGAGACCCAGTACTTC.